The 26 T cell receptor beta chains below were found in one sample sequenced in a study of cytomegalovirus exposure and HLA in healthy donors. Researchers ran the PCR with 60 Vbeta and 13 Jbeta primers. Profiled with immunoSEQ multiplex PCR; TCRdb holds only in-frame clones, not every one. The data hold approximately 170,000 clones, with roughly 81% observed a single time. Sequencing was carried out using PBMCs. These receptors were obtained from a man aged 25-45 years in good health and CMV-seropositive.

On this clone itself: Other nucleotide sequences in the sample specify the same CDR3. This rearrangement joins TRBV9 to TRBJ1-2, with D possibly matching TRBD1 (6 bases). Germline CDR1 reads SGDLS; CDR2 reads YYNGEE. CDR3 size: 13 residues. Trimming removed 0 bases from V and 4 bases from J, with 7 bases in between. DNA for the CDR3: TGTGCCAGCAGCGTAGGAGGGGGCTATGGCTACACCTTC. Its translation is CASSVGGGYGYTF.

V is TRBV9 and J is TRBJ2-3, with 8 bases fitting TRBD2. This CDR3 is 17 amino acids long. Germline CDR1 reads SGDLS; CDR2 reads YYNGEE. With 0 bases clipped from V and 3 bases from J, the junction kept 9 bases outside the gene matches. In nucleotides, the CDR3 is TGTGCCAGCAGCGTAGGCGTTAGCGGGATTCCGACAGATACGCAGTATTTT. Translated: CASSVGVSGIPTDTQYF.

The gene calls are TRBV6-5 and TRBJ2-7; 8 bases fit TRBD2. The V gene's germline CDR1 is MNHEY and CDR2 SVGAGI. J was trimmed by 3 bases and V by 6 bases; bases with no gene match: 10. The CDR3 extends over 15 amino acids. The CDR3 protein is CASRESGSVDYEQYV. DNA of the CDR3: TGTGCCAGCAGGGAAAGCGGGAGTGTTGACTACGAGCAGTACGTC.

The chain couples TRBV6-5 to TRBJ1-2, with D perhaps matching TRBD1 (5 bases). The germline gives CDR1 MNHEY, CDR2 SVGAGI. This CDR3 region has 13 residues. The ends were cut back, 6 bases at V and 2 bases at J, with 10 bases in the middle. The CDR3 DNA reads TGTGCCAGCAGCTCCAGACAGAACTATGGCTACACCTTC. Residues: CASSSRQNYGYTF.

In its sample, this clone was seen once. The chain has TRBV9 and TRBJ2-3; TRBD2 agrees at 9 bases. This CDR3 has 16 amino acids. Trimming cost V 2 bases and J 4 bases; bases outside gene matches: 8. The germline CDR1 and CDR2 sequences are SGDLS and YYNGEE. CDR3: CASSVLKSGRSDTQYF. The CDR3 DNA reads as TGTGCCAGCAGCGTTCTGAAAAGCGGGAGGTCAGATACGCAGTATTTT.

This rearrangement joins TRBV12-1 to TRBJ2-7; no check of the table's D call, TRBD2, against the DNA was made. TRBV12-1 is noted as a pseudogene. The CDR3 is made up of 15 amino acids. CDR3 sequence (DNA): TGTGCCAGCAGCCTATTGGCCCGGGAGGTCTACGAGCAGTACGTC. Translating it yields CASSLLAREVYEQYV.

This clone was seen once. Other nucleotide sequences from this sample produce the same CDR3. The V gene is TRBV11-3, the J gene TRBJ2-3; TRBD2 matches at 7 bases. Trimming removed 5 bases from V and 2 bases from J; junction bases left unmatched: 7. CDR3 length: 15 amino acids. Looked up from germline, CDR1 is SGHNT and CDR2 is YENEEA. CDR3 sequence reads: CASSPTGLHTDTQYF. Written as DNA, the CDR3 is TGTGCCAGCAGCCCCACGGGACTACACACAGATACGCAGTATTTT.

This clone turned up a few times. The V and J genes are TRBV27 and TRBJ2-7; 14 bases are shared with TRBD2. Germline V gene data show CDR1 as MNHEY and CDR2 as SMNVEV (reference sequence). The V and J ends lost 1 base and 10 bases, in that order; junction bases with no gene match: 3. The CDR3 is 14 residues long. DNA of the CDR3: TGTGCCAGCAGTTTATACGGGACTAGCGGGAGACAGTACGTC. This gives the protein CASSLYGTSGRQYV.

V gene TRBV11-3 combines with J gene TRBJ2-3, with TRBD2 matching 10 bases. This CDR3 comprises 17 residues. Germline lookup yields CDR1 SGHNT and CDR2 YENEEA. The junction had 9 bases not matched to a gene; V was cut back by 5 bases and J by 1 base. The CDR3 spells CASSHPRTSGRTDTQYF. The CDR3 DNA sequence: TGTGCCAGCAGCCACCCTAGGACTAGCGGCCGCACAGATACGCAGTATTTT.

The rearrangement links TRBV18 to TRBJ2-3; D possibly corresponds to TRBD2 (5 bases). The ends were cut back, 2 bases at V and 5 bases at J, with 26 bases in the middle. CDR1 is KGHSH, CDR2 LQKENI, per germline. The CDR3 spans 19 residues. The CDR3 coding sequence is TGTGCCAGCTCACCAAGGTCCAGTACGTTACTAGACTCAAAAGATACGCAGTATTTT. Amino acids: CASSPRSSTLLDSKDTQYF.

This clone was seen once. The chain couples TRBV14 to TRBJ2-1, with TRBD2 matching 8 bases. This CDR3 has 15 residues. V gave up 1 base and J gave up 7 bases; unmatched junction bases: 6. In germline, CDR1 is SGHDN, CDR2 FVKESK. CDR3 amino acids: CASSQAGRAWNEQFF. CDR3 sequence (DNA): TGTGCCAGCAGCCAAGCCGGGAGGGCCTGGAATGAGCAGTTCTTC.

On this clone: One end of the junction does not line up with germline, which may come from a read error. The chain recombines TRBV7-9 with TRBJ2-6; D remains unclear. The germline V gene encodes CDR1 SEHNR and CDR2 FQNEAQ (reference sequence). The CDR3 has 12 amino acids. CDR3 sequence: CSSNTGANVLTF. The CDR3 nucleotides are TGTTCCAGCAACACTGGGGCCAACGTCCTGACTTTC.

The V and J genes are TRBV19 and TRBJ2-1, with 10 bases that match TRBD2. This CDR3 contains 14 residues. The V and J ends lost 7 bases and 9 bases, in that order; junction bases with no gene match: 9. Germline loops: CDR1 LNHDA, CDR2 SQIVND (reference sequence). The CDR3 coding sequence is TGTGCCAGTACCCCGGCTAGCGGGAGTCGTGAGCAGTTCTTC. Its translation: CASTPASGSREQFF.

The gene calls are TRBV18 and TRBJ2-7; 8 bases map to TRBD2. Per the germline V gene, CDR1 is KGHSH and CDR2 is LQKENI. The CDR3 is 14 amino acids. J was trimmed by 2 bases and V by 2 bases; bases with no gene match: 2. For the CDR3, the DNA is TGTGCCAGCTCACCAGGAGCGGGGGCCTACGAGCAGTACGTC. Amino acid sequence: CASSPGAGAYEQYV.

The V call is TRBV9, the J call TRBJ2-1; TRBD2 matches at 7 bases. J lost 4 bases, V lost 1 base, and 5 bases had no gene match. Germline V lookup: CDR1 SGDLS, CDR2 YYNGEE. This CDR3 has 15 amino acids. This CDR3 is CASSVTGGRYNEQFF. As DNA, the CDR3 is TGTGCCAGCAGCGTAACGGGAGGCCGATACAATGAGCAGTTCTTC.

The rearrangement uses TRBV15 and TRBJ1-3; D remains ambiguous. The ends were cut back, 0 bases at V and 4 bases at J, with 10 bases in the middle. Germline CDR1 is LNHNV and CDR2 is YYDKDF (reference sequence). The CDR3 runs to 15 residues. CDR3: CATSRDTGRGNTIYF. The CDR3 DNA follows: TGTGCCACCAGCAGAGATACGGGGAGGGGAAACACCATATATTTT.

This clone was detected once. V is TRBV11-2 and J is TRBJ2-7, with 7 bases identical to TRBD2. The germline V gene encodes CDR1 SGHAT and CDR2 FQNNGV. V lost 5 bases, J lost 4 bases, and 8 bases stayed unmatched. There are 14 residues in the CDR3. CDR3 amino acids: CASSPSSGLYEQYF. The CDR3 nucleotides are TGTGCCAGCAGCCCTTCTAGCGGATTATACGAGCAGTACTTC.

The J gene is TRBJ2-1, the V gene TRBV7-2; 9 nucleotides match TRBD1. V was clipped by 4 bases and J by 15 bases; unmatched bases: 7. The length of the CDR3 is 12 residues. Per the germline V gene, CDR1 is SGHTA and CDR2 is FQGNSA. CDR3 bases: TGTGCCAGCAGCTCGCCCGGGACAGGGTTGTTCTTC. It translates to CASSSPGTGLFF.

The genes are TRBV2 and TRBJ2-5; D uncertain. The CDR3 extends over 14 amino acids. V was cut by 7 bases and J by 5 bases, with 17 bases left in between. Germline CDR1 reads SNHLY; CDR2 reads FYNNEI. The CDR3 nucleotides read TGTGCCAGCATTAGAAGGCTAGGCCGGGAGACCCAGTACTTC. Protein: CASIRRLGRETQYF.

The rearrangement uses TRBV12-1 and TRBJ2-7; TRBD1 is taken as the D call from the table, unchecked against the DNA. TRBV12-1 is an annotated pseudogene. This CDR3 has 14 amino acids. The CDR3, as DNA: TGTGCCAGCAGCTTTGCCGACAGGGCTTACGAGCAGTACGTC. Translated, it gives CASSFADRAYEQYV.

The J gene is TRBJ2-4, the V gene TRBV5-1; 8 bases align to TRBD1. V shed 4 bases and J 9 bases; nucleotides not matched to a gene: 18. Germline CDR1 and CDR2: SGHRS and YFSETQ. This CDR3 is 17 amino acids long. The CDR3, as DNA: TGCGCCAGCAGCCCCGGACGACGGCCAGGGGGCATCAGCATTCAGTACTTC. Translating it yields CASSPGRRPGGISIQYF.

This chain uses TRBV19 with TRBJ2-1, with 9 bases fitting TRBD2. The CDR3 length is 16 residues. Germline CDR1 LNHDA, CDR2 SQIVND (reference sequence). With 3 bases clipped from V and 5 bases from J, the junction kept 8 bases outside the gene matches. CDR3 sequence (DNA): TGTGCCAGTAGTATTATGACTAGCGGACTAGACAATGAGCAGTTCTTC. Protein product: CASSIMTSGLDNEQFF.

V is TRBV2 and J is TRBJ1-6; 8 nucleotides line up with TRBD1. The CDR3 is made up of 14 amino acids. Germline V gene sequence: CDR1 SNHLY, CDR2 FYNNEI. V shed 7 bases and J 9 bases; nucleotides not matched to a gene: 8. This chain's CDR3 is CASIGTGRGSPLHF. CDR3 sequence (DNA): TGTGCCAGCATCGGGACAGGAAGGGGTTCACCCCTCCACTTT.

The CDR3 DNA reads TGTGCCACCAGCAGAGATGGGACAGTGGGGAATGAAAAACTGTTTTTT. Translating it yields CATSRDGTVGNEKLFF. The chain recombines TRBV15 with TRBJ1-4; 7 bases are a match to TRBD1. This CDR3 is built from 16 residues. From germline, CDR1 is LNHNV and CDR2 YYDKDF (reference sequence). V lost 0 bases and J lost 5; bases outside the gene matches: 6. The full variable domain, with the rest looked up from reference TRBV15 and TRBJ1-4, is DAMVIQNPRYQVTQFGKPVTLSCSQTLNHNVMYWYQQKSSQAPKLLFHYYDKDFNNEADTPDNFQSRRPNTSFCFLDIRSPGLGDTAMYLCATSRDGTVGNEKLFFGSGTQLSVL.

CDR3 sequence reads: CASGDSGYNEQFF. CDR3 nucleotides: TGTGCCAGCGGGGACAGCGGTTACAATGAGCAGTTCTTC. This sequence joins TRBV27 and TRBJ2-1; 7 bases align to TRBD1. V dropped 8 bases and J dropped 4; count of bases not matched to a gene: 5. Germline V CDR1 and CDR2: MNHEY, SMNVEV (reference sequence). The length of the CDR3 is 13 residues.

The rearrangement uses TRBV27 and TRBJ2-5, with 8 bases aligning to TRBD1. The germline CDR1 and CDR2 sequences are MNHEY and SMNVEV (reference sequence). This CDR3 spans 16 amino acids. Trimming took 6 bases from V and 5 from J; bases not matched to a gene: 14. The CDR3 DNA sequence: TGTGCCAGCAGCAGAATCGACAGGGGCGCAGAGGAGACCCAGTACTTC. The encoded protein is CASSRIDRGAEETQYF.